The rows below give T cell receptor beta chains drawn from one sample of a study of T-cell reconstitution after alpha-beta-depleted transplantation in children. TCRdb reprocessed the PCR reads via MiXCR and lists one record per CDR3 protein. The table shows about 200,000 distinct CDR3 sequences, with 5.5% to 7% occurring only once. The sample was PBMCs, taken before TCRalphabeta/CD19-depleted stem cell transplant. The receptor source for this set is a boy between 2 and 10 years old with acute lymphoblastic leukemia, due to receive a stem cell transplant. The CDR3 runs from the conserved cysteine through the conserved F or W.

TRBV28,TRBJ1-6,CASRGRPYNSPLHF
TRBV7-6,TRBJ2-1,CASSISPGAGGHGEQFF
TRBV20-1,TRBJ2-1,CSARESGYDYNEQFF
TRBV5-1,TRBJ1-3,CASSLGAGPDSGNTIYF
TRBV11-2,TRBJ1-6,CASSLDIGIRTYNSPLHF
TRBV6-5,TRBJ2-3,CASSYSPISGASTDTQYF
TRBV11-2,TRBJ2-1,CASSGPRDRVDNEQFF
TRBV5-1,TRBJ2-1,CASSLALASGNNEQFF
TRBV11-2,TRBJ2-7,CASSLRATTPGPSYEQYF
TRBV13,TRBJ1-1,CASSLVQGPNTEAFF
TRBV12-3/TRBV12-4,TRBJ2-5,CASSHTLGTQYF
TRBV28,TRBJ2-2,CASKPFVNPSGELFF
TRBV15,TRBJ2-7,CATSSSGNYEQYF
TRBV5-1,TRBJ2-5,CASSWASGGGETQYF
TRBV3-1,TRBJ2-1,CTFWYPWAGNEQFF
TRBV28,TRBJ1-1,CASRSGMNTEAFF
TRBV6-2/TRBV6-3,TRBJ1-2,CASSYSTGQRSNYGYTF
TRBV27,TRBJ2-2,CASREVGELFF
TRBV12-3/TRBV12-4,TRBJ1-4,CASSFVFGQGAVAEKLFF
TRBV20-1,TRBJ2-1,CSAILGADEQFF
TRBV6-5,TRBJ2-7,CASSYEGVEQYF
TRBV5-1,TRBJ2-3,CASSLAGRPDTQYF
TRBV11-1,TRBJ2-1,CASSLETTSSYNEQFF
TRBV6-1,TRBJ1-2,CASSAPTSGNGYIF